These 30 T cell receptor beta chains were sequenced from one sample in a study of shared clonotypes between healthy human individuals. Using immunoSEQ multiplex PCR, the repertoire was profiled, and TCRdb retains in-frame clones only, with some absent. In the table there are about 1,500,000 clones, 96% of which are singletons. The sample consisted of naive CD4+ T cells sorted from blood. The subset is: CD45RA+ positively selected. The receptor set was obtained from a young man in good health.

This clone has a single count. At the DNA level, this CDR3 is encoded by other sequences in the same sample as well. The chain combines TRBV30 with TRBJ2-1; possible D gene TRBD1, 5 bases. V shed 0 bases and J shed 8 bases, with 5 bases lying between them. Germline assignment: CDR1 GTSNPN and CDR2 SVGIG (reference sequence). The CDR3 sequence is 11 residues long. CDR3 protein: CAWSVGDEQFF. The DNA for the CDR3 is TGTGCCTGGAGTGTAGGGGATGAGCAGTTCTTC.

The chain uses TRBV19 and TRBJ2-1, with D unclear. CDR1 is LNHDA and CDR2 is SQIVND in the germline V gene (reference sequence). Trimming removed 0 bases at V and 3 bases at J, with 12 bases between. The CDR3 has 16 amino acids. The CDR3 DNA sequence: TGTGCCAGTAGTATAGATGGAAGGCTGAGCTACAATGAGCAGTTCTTC. Translation gives CASSIDGRLSYNEQFF. Full variable domain (remainder filled in from reference TRBV19 and TRBJ2-1): DGGITQSPKYLFRKEGQNVTLSCEQNLNHDAMYWYRQDPGQGLRLIYYSQIVNDFQKGDIAEGYSVSREKKESFPLTVTSAQKNPTAFYLCASSIDGRLSYNEQFFGPGTRLTVL.

This clone was recorded once. Other DNA sequences from this sample encode an identical CDR3 as well. The CDR3 loop reads CASSSPGQGAYEQYF. The CDR3 nucleotides are TGTGCCAGTAGCTCCCCGGGACAGGGGGCGTACGAGCAGTACTTC. This rearrangement joins TRBV19 to TRBJ2-7, with 12 positions matching TRBD1. V lost 6 bases, J lost 4 bases, and 7 bases stayed unmatched. Germline V gene sequence: CDR1 LNHDA, CDR2 SQIVND (reference sequence). The CDR3 contains 15 residues.

This chain connects TRBV5-4 to TRBJ1-1; D is unclear. This CDR3 comprises 15 residues. V lost 0 bases, J lost 0 bases, and 9 bases lay in between. Germline V gene sequence: CDR1 SGHNT, CDR2 YYREEE (reference sequence). CDR3 sequence reads: CASSLAQTMNTEAFF. CDR3 bases: TGTGCCAGCAGCTTGGCGCAGACCATGAACACTGAAGCTTTCTTT. Combining the CDR3 with reference TRBV5-4 and TRBJ1-1 gives the whole variable domain ETGVTQSPTHLIKTRGQQVTLRCSSQSGHNTVSWYQQALGQGPQFIFQYYREEENGRGNFPPRFSGLQFPNYSSELNVNALELDDSALYLCASSLAQTMNTEAFFGQGTRLTVV.

The V gene is TRBV7-9, the J gene TRBJ2-1; 8 bases map to TRBD1. The CDR3 loop spans 11 amino acids. Germline lookup yields CDR1 SEHNR and CDR2 FQNEAQ (reference sequence). The trim removed 11 bases at V and 7 bases at J, leaving 4 bases unmatched. CDR3 sequence (DNA): TGTGCCGGGGGACAGGTAAATGAGCAGTTCTTC. Amino acid sequence: CAGGQVNEQFF.

The CDR3: CASSLGGLATQYF. The CDR3 DNA follows: TGTGCCAGTAGTCTAGGGGGTTTGGCGACCCAGTACTTC. The chain employs TRBV19 and TRBJ2-5, with a possible D match to TRBD1 (6 bases). Germline CDR1 LNHDA, CDR2 SQIVND (reference sequence). This CDR3 comprises 13 residues. V was clipped by 5 bases and J by 7 bases, with 14 bases between them.

This chain connects TRBV2 to TRBJ2-1; 13 nucleotides align to TRBD2. The CDR3 is 15 residues long. The junction had 5 bases not matched to a gene; V was cut back by 8 bases and J by 4 bases. The germline CDR1 and CDR2 sequences are SNHLY and FYNNEI. The CDR3 DNA follows: TGTGCCAGCCGAGGGACTAGCGGGGTTTACAATGAGCAGTTCTTC. This sequence encodes CASRGTSGVYNEQFF.

The rearrangement uses TRBV10-2 and TRBJ2-7; perhaps D is TRBD1 or TRBD2 (5 bases each). The V gene's germline CDR1 is WSHSY and CDR2 SAAADI. Trimming pared 6 bases from V and 2 bases from J, leaving 11 bases between. This CDR3 spans 13 amino acids. The CDR3, as DNA: TGCGCCAGCAGCGGGACGAGGGCCTACGAGCAGTACTTC. Translated, it gives CASSGTRAYEQYF.

The genes are TRBV2 and TRBJ2-3; D uncertain. Looked up from germline, CDR1 is SNHLY and CDR2 is FYNNEI. Trimming left V 5 bases short and J 5 bases short, with 8 bases between. This CDR3 has 12 residues. The CDR3 DNA is TGTGCCAGCAGTCGATCCGGAGATACGCAGTATTTT. Protein sequence: CASSRSGDTQYF. The full variable domain, its missing parts supplied by reference TRBV2 and TRBJ2-3, is EPEVTQTPSHQVTQMGQEVILRCVPISNHLYFYWYRQILGQKVEFLVSFYNNEISEKSEIFDDQFSVERPDGSNFTLKIRSTKLEDSAMYFCASSRSGDTQYFGPGTRLTVL.

This chain uses TRBV10-2 with TRBJ2-5; D could derive from TRBD1 or TRBD2 (5 bases each). V dropped 5 bases and J dropped 5 bases, with 15 bases sitting between them. This CDR3 contains 14 residues. CDR1 WSHSY and CDR2 SAAADI come from the germline V gene. The chain's CDR3 is CASSSVGVRETQYF. The CDR3 DNA reads TGCGCCAGCAGTTCTGTGGGGGTGAGGGAGACCCAGTACTTC.

The chain employs TRBV9 and TRBJ2-7; D uncertain. The germline CDR1 and CDR2 sequences are SGDLS and YYNGEE. The CDR3 has 15 residues. Trimming stripped 0 bases from V and 2 bases from J, with 12 bases between. CDR3 sequence: CASSVGSTTTYEQYF. CDR3 DNA sequence: TGTGCCAGCAGCGTAGGGTCAACTACTACCTACGAGCAGTACTTC.

This chain uses TRBV6-5 with TRBJ1-4; D possibly corresponds to TRBD1 (5 bases). Trimming removed 2 bases from V and 3 bases from J, with 10 bases in between. In germline, CDR1 is MNHEY, CDR2 SVGAGI. The CDR3 sequence is 15 residues long. The CDR3: CASSYGGNPNEKLFF. The CDR3 DNA follows: TGTGCCAGCAGTTACGGGGGGAACCCTAATGAAAAACTGTTTTTT.

The chain recombines TRBV6-1 with TRBJ2-7; D uncertain. This CDR3 spans 14 amino acids. CDR1 is MNHNS, CDR2 SASEGT, per germline. V gave up 3 bases and J gave up 3 bases, with 12 bases separating them. CDR3 sequence reads: CASSDLRMVYEQYF. DNA of the CDR3: TGTGCCAGCAGTGACCTGCGAATGGTCTACGAGCAGTACTTC.

The chain has TRBV5-3 and TRBJ1-5; D ambiguous. TRBV5-3 is recorded as an ORF, its role being uncertain. There are 20 residues in the CDR3. Trimming left V 4 bases short and J 0 bases short, with 26 bases between. The CDR3 DNA is TGTGCCAGAAGCCGAAACCCTACCGGGCCCCGCTACTATAGCAATCAGCCCCAGCATTTT. It yields the protein CARSRNPTGPRYYSNQPQHF.

The rearrangement links TRBV6-6 to TRBJ2-7, with 9 positions matching TRBD1. The CDR3 extends over 15 amino acids. Per germline, CDR1 MNHNY and CDR2 SVGAGI (reference sequence). V shed 5 bases and J 2 bases; nucleotides not matched to a gene: 7. The CDR3: CASSTTGTGTYEQYF. As DNA, the CDR3 is TGTGCCAGCAGTACAACCGGGACAGGGACCTACGAGCAGTACTTC.

V usage is TRBV18 and J usage is TRBJ1-3; D remains ambiguous. Germline loops: CDR1 KGHSH, CDR2 LQKENI. The CDR3 length is 16 residues. V was shortened by 3 bases and J by 0 bases, with 12 bases between the two germline ends. Written as DNA, the CDR3 is TGTGCCAGCTCACCCTTTGAGCCAAACTCTGGAAACACCATATATTTT. This gives the protein CASSPFEPNSGNTIYF.

The chain has TRBV10-3 and TRBJ1-3; the D gene is possibly TRBD1 (5 bases). V lost 5 bases to trimming and J lost 1 base, with 18 bases between them. CDR1 ENHRY and CDR2 SYGVKD come from the germline V gene. CDR3 length equals 17 residues. The CDR3 loop reads CAISPLSGEVSGNTIYF. In DNA, the CDR3 is TGTGCCATCAGTCCATTGTCGGGGGAAGTTTCTGGAAACACCATATATTTT.

V is TRBV19 and J is TRBJ2-2; D tentatively fits TRBD1 or TRBD2 (6 bases each). V lost 3 bases and J 8 bases, leaving 10 bases between the germline ends. CDR1 is LNHDA and CDR2 is SQIVND in the germline V gene (reference sequence). This CDR3 spans 13 amino acids. The CDR3 here is CASSIGGEGELFF. CDR3 DNA: TGTGCCAGTAGTATCGGGGGCGAAGGGGAGCTGTTTTTT.

V gene TRBV6-5 combines with J gene TRBJ1-3, with D perhaps matching TRBD1 (5 bases). V lost 6 bases to trimming and J lost 0 bases, with 12 bases between them. The V gene's germline CDR1 is MNHEY and CDR2 SVGAGI. The CDR3 extends over 15 amino acids. The CDR3 DNA follows: TGTGCCAGCAGCCGATCAGGGTTCTCTGGAAACACCATATATTTT. It encodes CASSRSGFSGNTIYF.

The rearrangement joins TRBV14 to TRBJ2-3; the D gene is possibly TRBD2 (6 bases). Germline V gene data show CDR1 as SGHDN and CDR2 as FVKESK. V was pared by 3 bases and J by 7 bases, with 20 bases between. The CDR3 has 16 residues. The CDR3 DNA is TGTGCCAGCAGCCATCCCGGGAGAGGGCCGTCGAATACGCAGTATTTT. As protein: CASSHPGRGPSNTQYF.

This chain connects TRBV14 to TRBJ2-5; D remains ambiguous. Per germline, CDR1 SGHDN and CDR2 FVKESK. CDR3 length equals 17 residues. V lost 0 bases and J lost 1, with 15 bases in between. The CDR3 region is CASSQDPLTWSQETQYF. CDR3 sequence (DNA): TGTGCCAGCAGCCAAGACCCTTTGACTTGGAGCCAAGAGACCCAGTACTTC.

The chain couples TRBV7-2 to TRBJ2-5, with unresolved D. The CDR3 has 12 residues. CDR1 and CDR2 (germline): SGHTA, FQGNSA. The V gene lost 5 bases and the J gene lost 4 bases, with 8 bases spanning the gap. CDR3 bases: TGTGCCAGCAGCCCCTTCGCAGAGACCCAGTACTTC. Translating gives CASSPFAETQYF.

The chain uses TRBV6-5 and TRBJ1-1; D ambiguous. In germline, CDR1 is MNHEY, CDR2 SVGAGI. The germline V and J ends were trimmed by 6 bases and 11 bases, with 25 bases remaining between them. The CDR3 length is 15 residues. The CDR3 DNA reads TGTGCCAGCAGGTTACGGACGGAAGCGGAGTATGAGGCTTTCTTT. Its protein is CASRLRTEAEYEAFF.

V is TRBV4-1 and J is TRBJ1-5, with unresolved D. The germline gives CDR1 MGHRA, CDR2 YSYEKL. This CDR3 has 15 amino acids. Trimming took off 0 bases at V and 2 bases at J, with 8 bases between the two ends. The CDR3 nucleotides are TGCGCCAGCAGCCAAGATTTGCGAGGCAATCAGCCCCAGCATTTT. It is translated as CASSQDLRGNQPQHF.

The rearrangement joins TRBV27 to TRBJ1-1, with 7 bases fitting TRBD1. This CDR3 region has 14 residues. Per germline, CDR1 MNHEY and CDR2 SMNVEV (reference sequence). Unmatched junction bases numbered 8, after V lost 8 bases and J lost 2 bases. The CDR3 here is CASCRGTANTEAFF. For the CDR3, the DNA is TGTGCCAGCTGTCGCGGGACAGCTAACACTGAAGCTTTCTTT.

This clone was seen just once. This sequence joins TRBV6-4 and TRBJ2-6; a possible D gene is TRBD1 (5 bases). This CDR3 comprises 19 residues. Trimming removed 4 bases at V and 0 bases at J, with 19 bases between. Germline V CDR1 and CDR2: MRHNA, SNTAGT. CDR3 region: CASSALGRAQISGANVLTF. Written as DNA, the CDR3 is TGTGCCAGCAGTGCCTTGGGCAGGGCCCAAATCTCTGGGGCCAACGTCCTGACTTTC.

The chain uses TRBV27 and TRBJ2-1; possibly TRBD2 for D (5 bases). The V and J ends lost 6 bases and 10 bases respectively, with 16 bases between them. The CDR3 contains 13 residues. Germline CDR1 MNHEY, CDR2 SMNVEV (reference sequence). DNA for the CDR3: TGTGCCAGCAGATTAGGGTACCCGGGAGAGCAGTTCTTC. Protein product: CASRLGYPGEQFF.

This clone was seen once. The chain combines TRBV7-8 with TRBJ2-7, with 11 bases matching TRBD2. The germline V gene has CDR1 SGHVS and CDR2 FQNEAQ. This CDR3 contains 14 residues. After removal of 5 bases from V and 5 bases from J, the junction contained 5 bases not matched to a gene. The CDR3 region has the DNA TGTGCCAGCAGCCTACTAGCGGGAGAGAACGAGCAGTACTTC. Translating it yields CASSLLAGENEQYF.

The chain couples TRBV27 to TRBJ2-1; no clear D. Germline V gene sequence: CDR1 MNHEY, CDR2 SMNVEV (reference sequence). This CDR3 contains 12 residues. V lost 6 bases to trimming and J lost 6 bases, with 9 bases between them. The CDR3 coding sequence is TGTGCCAGCAGCCCGGCGGCCAATGAGCAGTTCTTC. Translated, it gives CASSPAANEQFF.

This clone was seen more than once but under ten times. Additional DNA sequences in this sample encode the identical CDR3. The chain joins TRBV9 to TRBJ1-5; D is undetermined. The CDR3 has 15 amino acids. Looked up from germline, CDR1 is SGDLS and CDR2 is YYNGEE. V lost 2 bases and J 0 bases, leaving 9 bases between the germline ends. The CDR3 loop reads CASSVRGDSNQPQHF. CDR3 bases: TGTGCCAGCAGCGTCCGAGGCGATAGCAATCAGCCCCAGCATTTT.